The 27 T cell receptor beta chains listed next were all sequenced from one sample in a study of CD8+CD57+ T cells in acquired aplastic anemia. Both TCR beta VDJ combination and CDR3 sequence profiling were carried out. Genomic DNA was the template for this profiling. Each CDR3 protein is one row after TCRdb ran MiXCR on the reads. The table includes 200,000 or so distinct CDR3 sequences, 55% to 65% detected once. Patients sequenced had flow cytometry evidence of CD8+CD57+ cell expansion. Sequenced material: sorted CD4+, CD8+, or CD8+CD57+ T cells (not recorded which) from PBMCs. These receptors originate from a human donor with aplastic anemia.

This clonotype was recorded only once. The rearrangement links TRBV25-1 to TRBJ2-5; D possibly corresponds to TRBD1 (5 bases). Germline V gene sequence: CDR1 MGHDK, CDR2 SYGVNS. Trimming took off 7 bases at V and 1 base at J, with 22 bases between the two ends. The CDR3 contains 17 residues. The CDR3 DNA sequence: TGTGCCAGCACCCGCCGGCAGGGTCTACCGGTCCAAGAGACCCAGTACTTC. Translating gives CASTRRQGLPVQETQYF.

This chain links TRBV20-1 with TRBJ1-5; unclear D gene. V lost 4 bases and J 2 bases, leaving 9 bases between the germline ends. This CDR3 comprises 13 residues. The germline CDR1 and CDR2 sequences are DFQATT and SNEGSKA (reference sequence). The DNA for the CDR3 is TGCAGTGCTATGGGCCAGGGCAATCAGCCCCAGCATTTT. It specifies CSAMGQGNQPQHF.

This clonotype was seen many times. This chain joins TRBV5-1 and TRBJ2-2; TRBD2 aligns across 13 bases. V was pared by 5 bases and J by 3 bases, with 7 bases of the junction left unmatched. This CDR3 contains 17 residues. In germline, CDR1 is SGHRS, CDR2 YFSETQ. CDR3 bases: TGCGCCAGCAGTTCCGGACTAGCGGGGGCGGACACCGGGGAGCTGTTTTTT. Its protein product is CASSSGLAGADTGELFF.

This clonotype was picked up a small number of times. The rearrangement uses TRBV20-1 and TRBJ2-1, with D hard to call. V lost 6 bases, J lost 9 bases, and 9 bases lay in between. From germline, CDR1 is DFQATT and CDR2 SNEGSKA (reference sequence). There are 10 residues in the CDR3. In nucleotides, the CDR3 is TGCAGTGCGGGTACAATTGAGCAGTTCTTC. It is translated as CSAGTIEQFF.

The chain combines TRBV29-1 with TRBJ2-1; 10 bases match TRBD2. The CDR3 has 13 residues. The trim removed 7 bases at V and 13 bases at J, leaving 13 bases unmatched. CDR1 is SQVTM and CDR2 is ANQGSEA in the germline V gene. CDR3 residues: CSGSGGALSLQFF. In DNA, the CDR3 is TGCAGCGGGAGCGGGGGGGCCTTGAGTCTCCAGTTCTTC.

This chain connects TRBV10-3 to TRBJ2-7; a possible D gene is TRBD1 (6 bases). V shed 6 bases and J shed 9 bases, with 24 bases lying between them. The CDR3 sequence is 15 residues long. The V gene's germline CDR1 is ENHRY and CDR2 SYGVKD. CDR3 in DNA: TGTGCCATCAGCGAAGCACAGGGAATCGCCTATGGGCAGTACTTC. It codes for CAISEAQGIAYGQYF.

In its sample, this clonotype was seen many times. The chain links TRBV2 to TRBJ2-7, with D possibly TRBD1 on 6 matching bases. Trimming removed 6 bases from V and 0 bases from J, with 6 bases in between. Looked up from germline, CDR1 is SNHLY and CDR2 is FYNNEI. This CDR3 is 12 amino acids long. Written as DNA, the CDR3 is TGTGCCAGCAGGGACAGCTCCTACGAGCAGTACTTC. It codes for CASRDSSYEQYF. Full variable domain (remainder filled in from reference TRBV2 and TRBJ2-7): EPEVTQTPSHQVTQMGQEVILRCVPISNHLYFYWYRQILGQKVEFLVSFYNNEISEKSEIFDDQFSVERPDGSNFTLKIRSTKLEDSAMYFCASRDSSYEQYFGPGTRLTVT.

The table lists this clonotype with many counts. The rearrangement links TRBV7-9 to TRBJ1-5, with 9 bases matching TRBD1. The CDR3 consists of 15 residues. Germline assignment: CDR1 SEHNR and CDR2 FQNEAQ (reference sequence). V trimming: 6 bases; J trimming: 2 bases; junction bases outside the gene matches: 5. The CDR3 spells CASRGTGLGNQPQHF. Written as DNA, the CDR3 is TGTGCCAGCAGAGGGACAGGGCTCGGCAATCAGCCCCAGCATTTT. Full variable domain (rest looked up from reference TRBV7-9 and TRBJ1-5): DTGVSQNPRHKITKRGQNVTFRCDPISEHNRLYWYRQTLGQGPEFLTYFQNEAQLEKSRLLSDRFSAERPKGSFSTLEIQRTEQGDSAMYLCASRGTGLGNQPQHFGDGTRLSIL.

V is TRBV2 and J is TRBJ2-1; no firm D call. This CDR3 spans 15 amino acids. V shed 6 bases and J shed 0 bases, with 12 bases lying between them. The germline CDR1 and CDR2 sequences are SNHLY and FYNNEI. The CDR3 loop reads CASSPPDASYNEQFF. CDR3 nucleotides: TGTGCCAGCAGCCCACCGGATGCCTCCTACAATGAGCAGTTCTTC.

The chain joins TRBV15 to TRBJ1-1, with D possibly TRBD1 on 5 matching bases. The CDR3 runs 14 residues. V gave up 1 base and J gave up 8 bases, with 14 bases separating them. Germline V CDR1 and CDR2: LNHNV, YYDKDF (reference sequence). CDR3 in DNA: TGTGCCACCAGCAGAGTGGGCTCAGGGCGGGAAGCTTTCTTT. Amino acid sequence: CATSRVGSGREAFF. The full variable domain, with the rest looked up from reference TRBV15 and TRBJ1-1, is DAMVIQNPRYQVTQFGKPVTLSCSQTLNHNVMYWYQQKSSQAPKLLFHYYDKDFNNEADTPDNFQSRRPNTSFCFLDIRSPGLGDTAMYLCATSRVGSGREAFFGQGTRLTVV.

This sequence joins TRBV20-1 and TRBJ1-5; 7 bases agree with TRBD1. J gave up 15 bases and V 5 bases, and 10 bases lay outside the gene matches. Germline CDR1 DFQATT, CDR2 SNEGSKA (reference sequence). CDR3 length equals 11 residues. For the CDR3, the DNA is TGCAGTGCTCGGCAGGACAGGCAGGTGCATTTT. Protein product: CSARQDRQVHF.

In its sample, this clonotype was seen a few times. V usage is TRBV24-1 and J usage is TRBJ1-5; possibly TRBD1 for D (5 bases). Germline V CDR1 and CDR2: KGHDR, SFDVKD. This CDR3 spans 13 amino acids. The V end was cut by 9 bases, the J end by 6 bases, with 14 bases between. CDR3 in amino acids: CATEGTGSQPQHF. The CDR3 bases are TGTGCCACCGAGGGGACGGGGAGTCAGCCCCAGCATTTT.

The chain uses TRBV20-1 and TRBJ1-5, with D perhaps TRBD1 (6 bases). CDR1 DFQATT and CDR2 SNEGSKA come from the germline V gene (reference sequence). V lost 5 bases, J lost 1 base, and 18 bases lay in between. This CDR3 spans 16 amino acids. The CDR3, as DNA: TGCAGTGCTCGCTCGGAGTGGGGGACAAGCAATCAGCCCCAGCATTTT. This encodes CSARSEWGTSNQPQHF.

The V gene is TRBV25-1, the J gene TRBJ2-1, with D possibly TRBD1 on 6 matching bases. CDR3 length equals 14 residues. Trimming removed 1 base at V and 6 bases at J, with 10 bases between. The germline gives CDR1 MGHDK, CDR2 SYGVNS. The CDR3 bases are TGTGCCAGCAGTGAATCAGGGGTCCCCAATGAGCAGTTCTTC. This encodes CASSESGVPNEQFF.

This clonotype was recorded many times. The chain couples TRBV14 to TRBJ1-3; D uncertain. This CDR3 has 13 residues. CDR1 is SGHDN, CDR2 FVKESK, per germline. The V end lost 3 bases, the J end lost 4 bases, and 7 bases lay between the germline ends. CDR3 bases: TGTGCCAGCAGCCACGAAAGGGGAAACACCATATATTTT. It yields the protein CASSHERGNTIYF.

The CDR3 coding sequence is TGTGCCAGCAGCATTCTGGGACAGGAGGTAGCTTTCTTT. It encodes CASSILGQEVAFF. The J gene is TRBJ1-1, the V gene TRBV7-3, with TRBD1 matching over 8 bases. Per germline, CDR1 SGHTA and CDR2 FQGTGA. V was clipped by 5 bases and J by 10 bases; unmatched bases: 9. CDR3 length: 13 residues.

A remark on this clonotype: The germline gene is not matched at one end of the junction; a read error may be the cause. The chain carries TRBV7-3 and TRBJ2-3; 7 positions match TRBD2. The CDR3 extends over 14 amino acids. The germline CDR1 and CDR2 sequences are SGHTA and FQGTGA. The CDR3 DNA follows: TGTGCCAGCAGCACTGGACCGCAGCGGGATACGCAGTACTTT. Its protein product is CASSTGPQRDTQYF.

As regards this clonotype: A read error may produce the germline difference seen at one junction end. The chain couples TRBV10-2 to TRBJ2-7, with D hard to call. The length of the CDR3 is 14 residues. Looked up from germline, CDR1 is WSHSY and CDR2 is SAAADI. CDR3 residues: CASSESAAPYEQYF. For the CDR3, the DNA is TGTGCCAGCAGTGAATCTGCAGCACCCTACGAGCAGTACTTC.

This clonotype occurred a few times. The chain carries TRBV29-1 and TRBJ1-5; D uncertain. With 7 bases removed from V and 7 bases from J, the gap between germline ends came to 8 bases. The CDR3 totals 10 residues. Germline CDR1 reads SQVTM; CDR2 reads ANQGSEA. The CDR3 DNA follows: TGCAGCGCCCCCCCCCAGCCCCAGCATTTT. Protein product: CSAPPQPQHF.

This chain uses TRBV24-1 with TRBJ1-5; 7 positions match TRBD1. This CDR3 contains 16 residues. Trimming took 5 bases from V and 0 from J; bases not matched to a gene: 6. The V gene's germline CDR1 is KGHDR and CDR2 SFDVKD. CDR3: CATSGPTGASNQPQHF. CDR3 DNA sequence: TGTGCCACCAGTGGCCCAACAGGGGCTAGCAATCAGCCCCAGCATTTT.

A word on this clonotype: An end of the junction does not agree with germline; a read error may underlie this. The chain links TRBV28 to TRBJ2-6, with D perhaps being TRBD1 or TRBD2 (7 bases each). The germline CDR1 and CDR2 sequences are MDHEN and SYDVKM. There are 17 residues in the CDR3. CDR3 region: CASSARRERGPGVGGSF. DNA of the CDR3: TGTGCCAGCAGTGCGCGGCGGGAGAGGGGGCCGGGAGTAGGTGGGTCTTTC.

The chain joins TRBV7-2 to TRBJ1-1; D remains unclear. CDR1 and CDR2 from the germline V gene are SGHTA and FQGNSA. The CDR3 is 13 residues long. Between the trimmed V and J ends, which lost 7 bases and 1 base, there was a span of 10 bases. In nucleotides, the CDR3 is TGTGCCAGCAACTTCAAGGGGAACACTGAAGCTTTCTTT. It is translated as CASNFKGNTEAFF.

CDR3 region: CASSLDPLAGGLGSTDTQYF. CDR3 bases: TGTGCCAGCAGCTTAGACCCGCTAGCGGGGGGGCTGGGTAGCACAGATACGCAGTATTTT. The chain joins TRBV7-8 to TRBJ2-3; 12 nucleotides align to TRBD2. The CDR3 covers 20 residues. The V and J ends lost 1 base and 0 bases, in that order; junction bases with no gene match: 11. In germline, CDR1 is SGHVS, CDR2 FQNEAQ.

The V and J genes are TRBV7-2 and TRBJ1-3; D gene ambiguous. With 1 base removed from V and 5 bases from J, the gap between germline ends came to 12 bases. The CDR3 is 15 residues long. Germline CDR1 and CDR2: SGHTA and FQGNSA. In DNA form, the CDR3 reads TGTGCCAGCAGCTTAGAACTCGGAACCCGAAACACCATATATTTT. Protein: CASSLELGTRNTIYF.

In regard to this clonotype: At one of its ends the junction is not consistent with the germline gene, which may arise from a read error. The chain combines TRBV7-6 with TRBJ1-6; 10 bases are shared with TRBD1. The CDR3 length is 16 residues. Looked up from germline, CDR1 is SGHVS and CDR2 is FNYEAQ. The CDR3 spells CASSLGTGAYNSPLRF. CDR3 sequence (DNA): TGTGCCAGCAGCTTGGGGACAGGGGCCTATAATTCACCCCTCCGCTTT. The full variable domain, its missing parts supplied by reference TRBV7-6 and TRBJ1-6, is GAGVSQSPRYKVTKRGQDVALRCDPISGHVSLYWYRQALGQGPEFLTYFNYEAQQDKSGLPNDRFSAERPEGSISTLTIQRTEQRDSAMYRCASSLGTGAYNSPLRFGNGTRLTVT.

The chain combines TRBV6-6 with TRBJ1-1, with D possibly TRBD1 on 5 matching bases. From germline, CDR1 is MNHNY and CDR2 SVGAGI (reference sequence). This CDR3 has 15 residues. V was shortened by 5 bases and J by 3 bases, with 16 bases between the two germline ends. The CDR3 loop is CASSELVGAHTEAFF. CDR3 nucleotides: TGTGCCAGCAGTGAATTGGTAGGGGCGCACACTGAAGCTTTCTTT.

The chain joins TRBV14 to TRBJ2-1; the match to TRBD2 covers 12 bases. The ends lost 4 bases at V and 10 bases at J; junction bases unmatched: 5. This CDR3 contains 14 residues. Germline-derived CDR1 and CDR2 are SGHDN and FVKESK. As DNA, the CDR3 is TGTGCCAGCAGCCCAGGACTAGCGGGGTTGGAGCAGTTCTTC. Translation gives CASSPGLAGLEQFF.